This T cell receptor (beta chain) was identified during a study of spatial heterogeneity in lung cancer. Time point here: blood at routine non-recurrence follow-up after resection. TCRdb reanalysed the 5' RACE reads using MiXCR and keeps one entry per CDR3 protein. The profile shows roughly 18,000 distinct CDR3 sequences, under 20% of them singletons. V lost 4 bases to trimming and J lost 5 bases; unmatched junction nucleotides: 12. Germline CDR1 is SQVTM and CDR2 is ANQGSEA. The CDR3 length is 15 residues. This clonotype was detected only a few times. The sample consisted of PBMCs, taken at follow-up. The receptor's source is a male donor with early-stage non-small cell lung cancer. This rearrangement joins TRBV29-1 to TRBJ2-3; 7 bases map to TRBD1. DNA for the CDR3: TGCAGCGTTGCGCTCCGGGACAGTCTGATAGATACGCAGTATTTT. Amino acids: CSVALRDSLIDTQYF.